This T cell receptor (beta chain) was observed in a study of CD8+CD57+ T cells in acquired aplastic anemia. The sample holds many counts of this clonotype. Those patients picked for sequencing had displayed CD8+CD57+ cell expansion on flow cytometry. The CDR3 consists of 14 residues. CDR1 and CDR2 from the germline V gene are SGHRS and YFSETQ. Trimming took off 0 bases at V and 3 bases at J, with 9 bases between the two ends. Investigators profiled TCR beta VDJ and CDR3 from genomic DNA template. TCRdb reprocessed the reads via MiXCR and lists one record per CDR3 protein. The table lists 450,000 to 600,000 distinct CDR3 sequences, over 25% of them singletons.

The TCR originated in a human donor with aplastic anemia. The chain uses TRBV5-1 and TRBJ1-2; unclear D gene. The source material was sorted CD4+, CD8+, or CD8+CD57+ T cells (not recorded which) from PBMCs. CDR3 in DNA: TGCGCCAGCAGCTTGGCAAGGGCCGACTATGGCTACACCTTC. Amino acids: CASSLARADYGYTF.